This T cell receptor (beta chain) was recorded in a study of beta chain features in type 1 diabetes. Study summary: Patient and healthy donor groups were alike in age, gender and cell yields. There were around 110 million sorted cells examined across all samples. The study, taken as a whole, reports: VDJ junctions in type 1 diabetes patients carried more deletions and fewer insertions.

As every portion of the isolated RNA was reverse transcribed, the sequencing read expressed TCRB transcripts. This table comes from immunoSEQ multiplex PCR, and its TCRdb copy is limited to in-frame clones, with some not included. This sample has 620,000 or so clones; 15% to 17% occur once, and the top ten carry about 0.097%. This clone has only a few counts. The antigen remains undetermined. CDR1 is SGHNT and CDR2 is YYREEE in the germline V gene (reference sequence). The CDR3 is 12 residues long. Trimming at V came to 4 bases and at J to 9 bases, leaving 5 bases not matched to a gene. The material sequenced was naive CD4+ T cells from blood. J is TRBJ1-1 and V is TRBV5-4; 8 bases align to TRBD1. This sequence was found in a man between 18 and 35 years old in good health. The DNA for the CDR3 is TGTGCCAGCAGCCCGGGCAGGGGGCAAGCTTTCTTT. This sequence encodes CASSPGRGQAFF.